This TCR beta chain was documented in a study of blood T cell repertoires in COVID-19. The overall study: Spain, Italy and the United States supplied samples that represented acute and convalescent COVID-19. From T cells, B-cell-depleted T cells, or PBMCs came the material, which was cDNA or gDNA.

Trimming left V 3 bases short and J 7 bases short, with 17 bases between. Germline V lookup: CDR1 LNHDA, CDR2 SQIVND (reference sequence). The CDR3 runs to 15 residues. Under the authors' procedure: Estimated nucleated cell counts came from reference gene primer amplification. Here immunoSEQ multiplex PCR was the method, and the copy in TCRdb shows in-frame clones only, minus some. The V and J calls and clone size were taken over from that table, and D and trimming were inferred from the DNA. The data show under 150,000 clones, roughly 76% seen once. The receptor's source is an elderly man with acute or convalescent COVID-19. The V and J genes are TRBV19 and TRBJ2-3; TRBD2 is a possible D gene (6 bases). Sequencing input: peripheral blood. This CDR3 is CASSIGLATVNTQYF. The CDR3 coding sequence is TGTGCCAGTAGTATCGGGCTAGCGACGGTGAATACGCAGTATTTT.